The 14 T cell receptor beta chains presented below share a single source sample, sequenced in a study of shared clonotypes between healthy human individuals. Using immunoSEQ multiplex PCR, the repertoire was profiled, and TCRdb retains in-frame clones only, with some absent. The sample includes more than 2 million clones, around 93% seen only once; the top ten take more than 1.5%. Selected positively for CCR7 and CD45RO-negative, naive CD8 cells excluded terminally differentiated effector memory CD45RA+ cells. The specimen sequenced was naive CD8+ T cells from PBMCs. The receptors were sampled from a man younger than 30 in good health. Some clones in this sample may be carry-over from other donors' samples.

The rearrangement links TRBV7-6 to TRBJ2-7; the D gene could be TRBD1 or TRBD2 (6 bases each). CDR1 is SGHVS and CDR2 is FNYEAQ in the germline V gene. CDR3 size: 15 residues. Trimming shortened V by 4 bases and J by 2 bases, and 15 bases separated the two germline ends. CDR3 in amino acids: CASSYGGGLPYEQYF. In DNA form, the CDR3 reads TGTGCCAGCAGCTACGGAGGGGGGCTTCCCTACGAGCAGTACTTC. Together with reference TRBV7-6 and TRBJ2-7, the CDR3 gives the full variable domain: GAGVSQSPRYKVTKRGQDVALRCDPISGHVSLYWYRQALGQGPEFLTYFNYEAQQDKSGLPNDRFSAERPEGSISTLTIQRTEQRDSAMYRCASSYGGGLPYEQYFGPGTRLTVT.

The chain combines TRBV30 with TRBJ2-7, with 13 bases fitting TRBD2. Germline V gene lookup returns CDR1 GTSNPN and CDR2 SVGIG (reference sequence). There are 13 residues in the CDR3. J was trimmed by 3 bases and V by 7 bases; bases with no gene match: 3. The CDR3 is CAYRLAGGYEQYF. CDR3 in DNA: TGTGCCTACCGACTAGCGGGAGGCTACGAGCAGTACTTC. The variable domain in full, with the rest retrieved from reference TRBV30 and TRBJ2-7, is SQTIHQWPATLVQPVGSPLSLECTVEGTSNPNLYWYRQAAGRGLQLLFYSVGIGQISSEVPQNLSASRPQDRQFILSSKKLLLSDSGFYLCAYRLAGGYEQYFGPGTRLTVT.

The chain carries TRBV2 and TRBJ1-1; D might be TRBD1 (6 bases). CDR3 length: 12 amino acids. The germline gives CDR1 SNHLY, CDR2 FYNNEI. V was cut by 9 bases and J by 5 bases, with 13 bases left in between. The CDR3 is CARSEGGTEAFF. The CDR3 bases are TGTGCCAGGTCCGAAGGGGGGACTGAAGCTTTCTTT.

The chain recombines TRBV28 with TRBJ2-5, with D unclear. V lost 1 base to trimming and J lost 7 bases, with 4 bases between them. Germline V gene sequence: CDR1 MDHEN, CDR2 SYDVKM. This CDR3 is built from 11 residues. The CDR3 DNA sequence: TGTGCCAGCAGTTTATTTGGGACCCAGTACTTC. Its protein is CASSLFGTQYF.

This clone turned up a few times. The chain is built from TRBV28 and TRBJ1-2; weak D call: TRBD1 (5 bases). Germline CDR1 MDHEN, CDR2 SYDVKM. V dropped 4 bases and J dropped 2 bases, with 8 bases sitting between them. The CDR3 consists of 13 residues. CDR3 in amino acids: CASSWDENYGYTF. The CDR3 DNA follows: TGTGCCAGCAGTTGGGACGAGAACTATGGCTACACCTTC.

The rearrangement links TRBV7-2 to TRBJ1-1; TRBD1 might be the D (5 bases). The CDR3 length is 16 residues. The germline V and J ends were trimmed by 6 bases and 0 bases, with 17 bases remaining between them. Germline CDR1 is SGHTA and CDR2 is FQGNSA. CDR3 in amino acids: CASSYGVAGMNTEAFF. The CDR3 DNA reads TGTGCCAGCAGTTATGGGGTCGCAGGGATGAACACTGAAGCTTTCTTT.

The gene calls are TRBV10-3 and TRBJ2-7; 7 nucleotides match TRBD2. Germline lookup yields CDR1 ENHRY and CDR2 SYGVKD. J was trimmed by 1 base and V by 0 bases; bases with no gene match: 3. The CDR3 totals 15 residues. The CDR3 nucleotides are TGTGCCATCAGTGAGTCGGGGGAGGGATCCTACGAGCAGTACTTC. Residues: CAISESGEGSYEQYF.

The chain is built from TRBV6-5 and TRBJ1-4; 9 bases map to TRBD1. The trim removed 6 bases at V and 8 bases at J, leaving 10 bases unmatched. Germline CDR1 MNHEY, CDR2 SVGAGI. The CDR3 has 15 residues. The CDR3 loop is CASSPQRGTGEKLFF. DNA of the CDR3: TGTGCCAGCAGCCCCCAGAGGGGGACAGGGGAAAAACTGTTTTTT.

This chain links TRBV19 with TRBJ2-5; 7 bases align to TRBD2. Germline V gene lookup returns CDR1 LNHDA and CDR2 SQIVND (reference sequence). This CDR3 has 14 residues. Trimming removed 4 bases from V and 2 bases from J; junction bases left unmatched: 4. CDR3 in DNA: TGTGCCAGTAGTAGAAGCGGGATACAAGAGACCCAGTACTTC. Translated, it gives CASSRSGIQETQYF.

V usage is TRBV29-1 and J usage is TRBJ2-1, with D possibly being TRBD1 (7 bases). Germline CDR1 is SQVTM and CDR2 is ANQGSEA. The CDR3 has 14 residues. CDR3 amino acids: CSSGGQGTYNEQFF. Here the CDR3 DNA reads TGCTCCTCAGGGGGGCAGGGGACTTACAATGAGCAGTTCTTC.

V and J are TRBV5-6 and TRBJ2-7; D is unclear. V shed 0 bases and J shed 7 bases, with 11 bases lying between them. The V gene's germline CDR1 is SGHDT and CDR2 YYEEEE. The length of the CDR3 is 13 residues. CDR3 DNA sequence: TGTGCCAGCAGCTTGGTTGGGTCCCGGGAGCAGTACTTC. Translation gives CASSLVGSREQYF.

In regard to this clone: Distinct nucleotide sequences in the sample also encode this CDR3. The J gene is TRBJ2-5, the V gene TRBV5-6; no definite D call. Trimming pared 0 bases from V and 0 bases from J, leaving 6 bases between. The CDR3 extends over 14 amino acids. Germline V gene data show CDR1 as SGHDT and CDR2 as YYEEEE. In DNA, the CDR3 is TGTGCCAGCAGCTTGGGAGACAACCAAGAGACCCAGTACTTC. Translation: CASSLGDNQETQYF.

The chain combines TRBV28 with TRBJ1-2, with 8 bases fitting TRBD1. Per germline, CDR1 MDHEN and CDR2 SYDVKM. The CDR3 covers 15 residues. Trimming removed 5 bases from V and 6 bases from J; junction bases left unmatched: 11. CDR3 in amino acids: CASSPLTGQVNGYTF. The CDR3 region has the DNA TGTGCCAGCAGTCCACTGACGGGACAGGTTAATGGCTACACCTTC.

The chain employs TRBV9 and TRBJ2-6; TRBD1 matches at 8 bases. Germline V gives CDR1 SGDLS, CDR2 YYNGEE. The length of the CDR3 is 17 residues. The V gene end was trimmed by 4 bases and the J gene end by 0 bases; junction bases not matched to a gene: 6. CDR3 nucleotide sequence: TGTGCCAGCAGCCCGGGACAGGCGATCTCTGGGGCCAACGTCCTGACTTTC. Its protein product is CASSPGQAISGANVLTF.